These T cell receptor beta chains were read from a single sample in a study of metastatic and nonmetastatic thyroid tumors. Using MiXCR, TCRdb reanalyzed the PCR reads. The table lists around 26,000 clones, roughly 22% of them singletons. The specimen sequenced was adjacent normal tissue. These receptors were obtained from a female donor with papillary thyroid cancer or a benign thyroid nodule (not recorded which). Some clones in this sample may be carry-over from other donors' samples. Both conserved end residues are part of each CDR3. The D gene is left open where the match is weak. Size is stated for part of the rows, as once, few or many counts, or as a class when the clone is expanded.

v_call	d_call	clone_size	j_call	cdr3_nt	cdr3_aa
TRBV20-1	.	.	TRBJ2-7	TGCAGTGCTAGCGCAGGGAGAGGCTACGAGCAGTACTTC	CSASAGRGYEQYF
TRBV19	TRBD1	.	TRBJ2-5	TGTGCCAGTAGTTTAGGTGGACAGGGGACCCAGTACTTC	CASSLGGQGTQYF
TRBV4-1	TRBD2	many	TRBJ2-1	TGCGCCAGCAGTCTAAAAGTCCTAGCGGGAGTTCATGAGCAGTTCTTC	CASSLKVLAGVHEQFF
TRBV6-2/TRBV6-3	.	medium-sized	TRBJ1-2	TGTGCCAGCAGTAGAACAGGGAGCTACACCTTC	CASSRTGSYTF
TRBV4-1	.	.	TRBJ1-2	TGCGCCAGCATCCAAGATCCGGTATCCACTAACTATGGCTACACCTTC	CASIQDPVSTNYGYTF
TRBV11-3	.	medium-sized	TRBJ2-7	TGTGCCAGCAGCTTACCCGGGGCGGGCAGCTACGAGCAGTACTTC	CASSLPGAGSYEQYF
TRBV7-2	.	.	TRBJ1-6	TGTGCAAGCAGCTGGGACGGGTATTCACCCCTCCACTTT	CASSWDGYSPLHF
TRBV10-3	TRBD2	many	TRBJ2-7	TGTGCCATCAGTGAGGGGCGAGCGGGGAGCTCCTACGAGCAGTACTTC	CAISEGRAGSSYEQYF
TRBV2	.	medium-sized	TRBJ1-1	TGTGCCAGCAGGCGGACACAGGGGAACACTGAAGCTTTCTTT	CASRRTQGNTEAFF
TRBV20-1	.	.	TRBJ2-5	TGCAGTGCTAGTCCCCTGGACAGTGTCCAAGAGACCCAGTACTTC	CSASPLDSVQETQYF
TRBV3-1	.	.	TRBJ1-1	TGTGCCAGCAGCCAAGGCTCTACAAACTGGGTAGCTTTCTTT	CASSQGSTNWVAFF
TRBV11-2	TRBD1	many	TRBJ2-2	TGTGCCAGCAGCTCGGGGACAGGGGGCCTTAACACCGGGGAGCTGTTTTTT	CASSSGTGGLNTGELFF
TRBV28	.	.	TRBJ1-1	TGTGCCAGCTGTATTGTGACAAGAAACACTGAAGCTTTATTT	CASCIVTRNTEALF
TRBV7-8	.	many	TRBJ1-1	TGTGCCAGCAGCTTAGCTCGAGGAGTGAACACTGAAGCTTTCTTT	CASSLARGVNTEAFF
TRBV4-2	TRBD2	.	TRBJ2-3	TGTGCCAGCAGCCAAGTAACCGGGGGGGGCTCGGATACGCAGTATTTT	CASSQVTGGGSDTQYF
TRBV6-6	.	many	TRBJ2-3	TGTGCCAGCAGTTATGCCGCGCAGGGGACAGATACGCAGTATTTT	CASSYAAQGTDTQYF
TRBV12-3/TRBV12-4	.	many	TRBJ2-1	TGTGCCAGCAGTTCACTCCCTCTGGTAGGGGAGCAGTTCTTC	CASSSLPLVGEQFF
TRBV4-2	.	.	TRBJ1-5	TGTGTCAGCAGCCCTCGAGATAACCGGCGTGAGGGGGGCAATCAGCCCCAGCATTTT	CVSSPRDNRREGGNQPQHF
TRBV10-3	TRBD2	many	TRBJ2-1	TGTGCCATCAGGACTAGCGGGATCAATGAGCAGTTCTTC	CAIRTSGINEQFF
TRBV20-1	TRBD1	.	TRBJ2-7	TGCAGTGTTAGGGGGCTATCGGTATCCTACGAGCAGTACTTC	CSVRGLSVSYEQYF
TRBV7-2	.	many	TRBJ2-5	TGTGCCAGCAGCTTAGTAGGACCACCCCGGGAGACCCAGTACTTC	CASSLVGPPRETQYF
TRBV24-1	.	few	TRBJ2-5	TGTGCCACCAGTGATAGCGGTGGAGGGTGGGAGACCCAGTACTTC	CATSDSGGGWETQYF
TRBV27	.	.	TRBJ2-7	TGTGCCAGCACCGGCCTCGGGGCACGGCCGGGGGAGCAGTACTTC	CASTGLGARPGEQYF
TRBV5-4	TRBD1	.	TRBJ2-7	TGTGCCAGCAGCAAAGACAGGGGGCTCGAGCAGTACTTC	CASSKDRGLEQYF
TRBV18	.	many	TRBJ2-7	TGTGCCAGCTCACCCCTTGGGGAGCAGTACTTC	CASSPLGEQYF
TRBV28	.	medium-sized	TRBJ1-1	TGTGCCAGCTACGGGAGAGCCACGTTGAACACTGAAGCTTTCTTT	CASYGRATLNTEAFF
TRBV12-5	.	.	TRBJ2-7	TGTGCTAGTGCCCCATTCCACGTTGAGGGGTCCCACGAGCAGTACTTC	CASAPFHVEGSHEQYF
TRBV20-1	TRBD2	.	TRBJ2-7	TGCAGTGCTAGGGCTTATACCGGGACTAGCGGGAACTACGAGCAGTACTTC	CSARAYTGTSGNYEQYF
TRBV30	.	many	TRBJ1-3	TGTGCCTGGAGTGTACTTGGAAACACCATATATTTT	CAWSVLGNTIYF
TRBV15	.	medium-sized	TRBJ2-2	TGTGCCACCAGCAGGGGGGAGGGGGTAGGCACCGGGGAGCTGTTTTTT	CATSRGEGVGTGELFF
TRBV28	.	medium-sized	TRBJ2-6	TGTGCCAGCAGCCAAACCTGGGGGGCCAACGTCCTGACTTTC	CASSQTWGANVLTF
TRBV9	.	many	TRBJ2-3	TGTGCCAGCAGCGAGGGGGGAAGAAGTACAGATACGCAGTATTTT	CASSEGGRSTDTQYF
TRBV20-1	.	many	TRBJ1-2	TGCAGTGCTCTGCACAGGGATGATGGCTACACCTTC	CSALHRDDGYTF
TRBV27	.	medium-sized	TRBJ2-7	TGTGCCAGCAGTTTCGGCTCTTTCTACGAGCAGTACTTC	CASSFGSFYEQYF
TRBV10-3	TRBD2	many	TRBJ2-3	TGTGCCATCAGTAGGACTAGCGGGAGTGGTCCAGATACGCAGTATTTT	CAISRTSGSGPDTQYF
TRBV11-2	TRBD2	.	TRBJ2-1	TGTGCCAGCAGCTTAGACTTTCTAGCGGGAGCGCCTGGCTATGAGCAGTTCTTC	CASSLDFLAGAPGYEQFF
TRBV20-1	TRBD1	many	TRBJ1-1	TGCAGTGCTGTCCCCCTCGGGACAGAGAACACTGAAGCTTTCTTT	CSAVPLGTENTEAFF
TRBV12-3/TRBV12-4	.	many	TRBJ1-5	TGTGCCAGCACCCTTGAGGTTGGTCAGCCCCAGCATTTT	CASTLEVGQPQHF
TRBV7-9	TRBD1	many	TRBJ2-5	TGTGCCAGCAGCCCACGGACAGGGGACCACCAAGAGACCCAGTACTTC	CASSPRTGDHQETQYF
TRBV7-6	TRBD2	many	TRBJ2-2	TGTGCCAGCACTCCCTACGCGGGAGGGGGAACCGGGGAGCTGTTTTTT	CASTPYAGGGTGELFF
TRBV6-9	.	many	TRBJ1-5	TGTGCCAGCAGTTATACGTCGGGACAAGGAAAGGCCTGGGGGGGCAATCAGCCCCAGCATTTT	CASSYTSGQGKAWGGNQPQHF
TRBV18	TRBD1	many	TRBJ1-2	TGTGCCAGCTCGTCCCAGGGGGCGGTTGGCTACACCTTC	CASSSQGAVGYTF
TRBV24-1	TRBD1	many	TRBJ1-4	TGTGCCACCTCAACAGGGGTTGGTGAAAAACTGTTTTTT	CATSTGVGEKLFF
TRBV2	.	few	TRBJ2-3	TGTGCCAGCAGCGGGGGAAGACGAGATACGCAGTATTTT	CASSGGRRDTQYF
TRBV6-1	TRBD1	medium-sized	TRBJ1-1	TGTGCCAGCAGTGACGCCGGGACAGGGTTCGCTGAAGCTTTCTTT	CASSDAGTGFAEAFF
TRBV6-1	.	few	TRBJ1-3	TGTGCCAGCATGATGGGCTCTGGAAACACCATATATTTT	CASMMGSGNTIYF
TRBV28	.	many	TRBJ1-2	TGTGCCAGCACACTAGGGGGGGGTGGCTATGGCTACACCTTC	CASTLGGGGYGYTF
TRBV30	.	.	TRBJ1-5	TGTGCCTGGAGTCTGGGGACACAGGCTCAGCCCCAGCATTTT	CAWSLGTQAQPQHF
TRBV30	.	many	TRBJ1-2	TGTGCCTGGACCACAGGGTTAGCTAACTATGGCTACACCTTC	CAWTTGLANYGYTF
TRBV7-9	.	many	TRBJ1-3	TGTGCCAGCAGCAGAGGGGTCCTCTCTGGAAACACCATATATTTT	CASSRGVLSGNTIYF
TRBV30	.	few	TRBJ2-2	TGTGCCTGGAGGGCCCCCCTGGGCGGGGAGCTGTTTTTT	CAWRAPLGGELFF
TRBV28	.	.	TRBJ2-7	TGTGCCAGCAGTGTCCGGGGAGACTACGAGCAGTACTTC	CASSVRGDYEQYF
TRBV10-3	.	many	TRBJ2-7	TGTGCCATCTACGGCCAGGACCACCACGAGCAGTACTTC	CAIYGQDHHEQYF
TRBV15	.	many	TRBJ1-2	TGTGCCACCAGTAGAGATATCAGTGACTCCCTAGGCTACACCTTC	CATSRDISDSLGYTF
TRBV10-3	.	many	TRBJ1-4	TGTGCCATCAGTCAGGACAGAGGGAGCGGCGAAAAACTGTTTTTT	CAISQDRGSGEKLFF
TRBV20-1	.	many	TRBJ2-5	TGCAGTGCTAGCCCGGGAATGGGGCAAGAGACCCAGTACTTC	CSASPGMGQETQYF
TRBV12-3/TRBV12-4	.	.	TRBJ2-5	TGTGCCAGCAGTTTATCCACTCTTTACAAGACCCAGTACTTC	CASSLSTLYKTQYF
TRBV15	.	.	TRBJ1-3	TGTGCCACCGGCAGAGGTGCGGACGGCCCTGGAAACACCATATATTTT	CATGRGADGPGNTIYF
TRBV19	TRBD1	few	TRBJ1-5	TGTGCCACTACGACAGGGGAGGGAAATCAGCCCCAGCATTTT	CATTTGEGNQPQHF
TRBV6-1	TRBD2	.	TRBJ2-5	TGTGCCAGCATGTCCGGAGCGGCGGGAGCACAAGAGACCCAGTACTTC	CASMSGAAGAQETQYF